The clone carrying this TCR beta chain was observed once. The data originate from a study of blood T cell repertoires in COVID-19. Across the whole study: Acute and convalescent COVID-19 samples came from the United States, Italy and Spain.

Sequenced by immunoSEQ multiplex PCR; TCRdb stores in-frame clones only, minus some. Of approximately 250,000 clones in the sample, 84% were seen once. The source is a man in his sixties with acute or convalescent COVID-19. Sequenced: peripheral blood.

The CDR3, as DNA: TGCGCCAGCAGCCTCCTACAGGGTGAGGGCTACACCTTC. Residues: CASSLLQGEGYTF. The gene calls are TRBV5-1 and TRBJ1-2, with a tentative D call TRBD1 (6 bases). The germline CDR1 and CDR2 sequences are SGHRS and YFSETQ. This CDR3 comprises 13 residues. The germline V and J ends were trimmed by 4 bases and 8 bases, with 15 bases remaining between them.